This T cell receptor beta chain came from a study of T-cell memory formation after mild COVID-19 (dated by TCRdb to the early 2020s). Study-level background: Most TCR sequence clusters were specific to one of the two donors. The cohort comprised two young, previously healthy adult volunteers, one female and one male. In two donors, T-cell clones that expanded and contracted after mild COVID-19 were followed by sequencing TCRalpha and TCRbeta repertoires longitudinally.

Ficoll-Paque density gradient centrifugation was the method used to isolate PBMCs. Sequencer: Illumina NovaSeq 6000. cDNA libraries for TCRalpha and TCRbeta were prepared by 5'RACE using constant-segment primers, with sample barcodes and unique molecular identifiers added. RNA was extracted from every sample with Trizol reagent. The libraries were amplified in two PCR steps, and the second step added a second sample barcode and Illumina TruSeq adapters. The libraries were sequenced on an Illumina NovaSeq using 2 x 150 bp paired-end reads. The paper's data handling went like this. With migec v1.2.7, reads were demultiplexed and then collapsed into UMI-guided consensus sequences. Using mixcr v2.1.11, UMI consensuses were aligned to TRA and TRB V and J templates and then assembled into clonotypes. A clonotype was counted as expanded or contracted only if both edgeR and NoisET called the change significant, with noise models trained on biological replicates. edgeR calls used a false discovery rate-adjusted p below 0.01 and a log2 fold-change threshold of 1. As an exploratory analysis of dynamics, max-normalized trajectories of the 1000 most abundant clonotypes were examined by PCA with hierarchical clustering. Separately sequenced CD4+ and CD8+ repertoires were used to assign a CD4 or CD8 phenotype to each responding clone. TCRdb reworked the public reads: Q25 trimming with fastp, MiXCR clone assembly, productive beta chains retained. Rows are combined by CDR3 protein, so each entry shows the most common genes and DNA. V and J calls and clone size were set by TCRdb, not the authors. Counted in this sample were 450,000 to 650,000 distinct CDR3 sequences; 20% of them appeared once. The ten largest make up about 12% of the sample.

What the study reported, not specific to this receptor: Clones contracting from day 15 to 85 had balanced CD4/CD8 phenotypes, while a second wave expanding from day 15 to 37 was biased towards CD4+. SARS-CoV-2 specificity of the second-wave clones peaking on day 37 was not confirmed. The study included only a couple of mild cases, and larger cohorts that include severe cases with pre-infection samples were judged to be necessary. Some responding clones were found in pre-infection memory, which suggests that pre-existing cross-reactive memory T cells took part in the SARS-CoV-2 response. Contracting CD4+ clones appeared mostly in the CM and EM memory subsets, whereas CD8+ clones were enriched in EMRA.

V and J are truncated by 0 bases and 8 bases respectively, leaving an intervening sequence of 10 bases. The CDR3 has 14 amino acids, counting the end cysteine and phenylalanine. Only CDR3 DNA is held: 42 bases, read in frame from base 1. Via the germline V gene, CDR1 is KGHDR and CDR2 SFDVKD. As to this clonotype: Its antigen is still unknown. No clone much larger than this one lies a single base away; base qualities are absent.

The sequence came from an adult woman who had mild COVID-19 (a few samples of this study predate the infection). The sample titles of this study are shuffled in the database, so cell type and time point are left out; the donor was told from shared clones. The rearranged segments are TRBV24-1 and TRBJ2-1; the D gene assignment is ambiguous. The sequenced sample was PBMCs or a T cell subset sorted from them (not recorded which). The DNA reads TGTGCCACCAGTGATTTGGTGGTGGGTTATGAGCAGTTCTTC. This gives the protein CATSDLVVGYEQFF.